Presented here are 20 T cell receptor beta chains from one specimen sequenced in a study of CD8 T cells in ankylosing spondylitis. MiXCR, run by TCRdb on the 5' RACE reads, gives a single entry per CDR3 protein. The sample contains approximately 110,000 distinct CDR3 sequences, around 24% of which appear only once. Input material: synovial fluid, either unsorted or a sorted T cell fraction (not recorded which). The receptors come from a male donor with ankylosing spondylitis.

This clonotype was seen a few times. The CDR3 bases are TGCAGTGCTAGTCTCCCCGGAGAGCTCTCTGGGGCCAACGTCCTGACTTTC. The encoded protein is CSASLPGELSGANVLTF. The rearrangement uses TRBV20-1 and TRBJ2-6; no clear D. Trimming took off 3 bases at V and 0 bases at J, with 15 bases between the two ends. The CDR3 is 17 residues long. Germline V gives CDR1 DFQATT, CDR2 SNEGSKA (reference sequence).

V and J are TRBV7-9 and TRBJ2-2, with 7 positions matching TRBD2. V gave up 2 bases and J gave up 7 bases; unmatched junction bases: 1. Germline lookup yields CDR1 SEHNR and CDR2 FQNEAQ (reference sequence). The CDR3 runs 13 residues. The CDR3 bases are TGTGCCAGCAGCTTACTAGCGGTCGGGGAGCTGTTTTTT. This encodes CASSLLAVGELFF.

The sample holds a few counts of this clonotype. This sequence joins TRBV7-9 and TRBJ2-5, with 8 nucleotides matching TRBD2. Looked up from germline, CDR1 is SEHNR and CDR2 is FQNEAQ (reference sequence). The CDR3 length is 17 residues. The ends lost 6 bases at V and 1 base at J; junction bases unmatched: 13. In DNA, the CDR3 is TGTGCCAGCAGGGCGCGGGGTACTAGCGGTCTCCAAGAGACCCAGTACTTC. Amino acid sequence: CASRARGTSGLQETQYF.

This clonotype came up a few times. This chain joins TRBV14 and TRBJ1-1; 8 nucleotides line up with TRBD1. This CDR3 region has 13 residues. The V segment lost 3 bases and the J segment 5 bases; nucleotides outside the gene matches: 2. Germline V gene sequence: CDR1 SGHDN, CDR2 FVKESK. The CDR3 spells CASSHRGRTEAFF. Here the CDR3 DNA reads TGTGCCAGCAGCCACAGGGGGCGGACTGAAGCTTTCTTT.

This clonotype has at least ten counts. The chain employs TRBV5-1 and TRBJ1-1; a possible D gene is TRBD1 (6 bases). The CDR3 loop spans 15 amino acids. In germline, CDR1 is SGHRS, CDR2 YFSETQ. V was pared by 2 bases and J by 3 bases, with 14 bases between. The CDR3 loop reads CASSFRGSGDTEAFF. The DNA of the CDR3 is TGCGCCAGCAGCTTCAGGGGATCAGGGGACACTGAAGCTTTCTTT.

This clonotype was counted only a few times. The V call is TRBV3-1, the J call TRBJ1-5; a weak D match, TRBD1 (5 bases). Trimming took off 5 bases at V and 3 bases at J, with 14 bases between the two ends. Germline CDR1 reads LGHDT; CDR2 reads YNNKEL (reference sequence). This CDR3 is built from 15 residues. Here the CDR3 reads CASSFGTQNNQPQHF. CDR3 nucleotide sequence: TGTGCCAGCAGCTTCGGGACGCAGAACAATCAGCCCCAGCATTTT.

The chain employs TRBV20-1 and TRBJ2-1; D is undetermined. CDR1 and CDR2 (germline): DFQATT, SNEGSKA (reference sequence). The CDR3 totals 15 residues. Trimming shortened V by 0 bases and J by 6 bases, and 15 bases separated the two germline ends. CDR3 sequence: CSARDPYWEGNEQFF. The CDR3 region has the DNA TGCAGTGCTAGAGATCCCTACTGGGAAGGCAATGAGCAGTTCTTC.

This clonotype was counted a few times. V gene TRBV20-1 combines with J gene TRBJ1-6; D perhaps matches TRBD1 (6 bases). The CDR3 is 14 residues long. V dropped 2 bases and J dropped 7 bases, with 12 bases sitting between them. Per germline, CDR1 DFQATT and CDR2 SNEGSKA (reference sequence). The CDR3 DNA sequence: TGCAGTGCTAGATCGGGGGGCTACAATTCACCCCTCCACTTT. Amino acid sequence: CSARSGGYNSPLHF.

This clonotype has just a few counts. This chain connects TRBV12-3 or TRBV12-4 to TRBJ2-5; D is ambiguous. The CDR3 loop spans 12 amino acids. The V and J ends lost 11 bases and 5 bases respectively, with 15 bases between them. The CDR3 here is CACAENPETQYF. The CDR3 DNA reads TGTGCCTGCGCAGAAAATCCTGAGACCCAGTACTTC.

This clonotype has ten or more counts. The rearrangement uses TRBV10-2 and TRBJ2-7, with D possibly being TRBD1 or TRBD2 (6 bases each). The CDR3 length is 14 residues. Trimming shortened V by 6 bases and J by 2 bases, and 14 bases separated the two germline ends. CDR1 is WSHSY and CDR2 is SAAADI in the germline V gene. For the CDR3, the DNA is TGCGCCAGCAGGAGGGGGGACGTAGCCTACGAGCAGTACTTC. Its protein product is CASRRGDVAYEQYF.

In its sample, this clonotype was seen a few times. V and J are TRBV11-3 and TRBJ2-1; a weak D match, TRBD2 (6 bases). Germline V lookup: CDR1 SGHNT, CDR2 YENEEA. V was cut by 0 bases and J by 3 bases, with 12 bases left in between. The CDR3 has 16 residues. The CDR3 region is CASSLDWLANYNEQFF. In DNA form, the CDR3 reads TGTGCCAGCAGCTTAGATTGGCTAGCGAACTACAATGAGCAGTTCTTC.

The chain joins TRBV3-1 to TRBJ2-2; TRBD2 aligns across 10 bases. V shed 8 bases and J 5 bases; nucleotides not matched to a gene: 11. Germline CDR1 reads LGHDT; CDR2 reads YNNKEL (reference sequence). The length of the CDR3 is 16 residues. The CDR3 bases are TGTGCCAGCTGCCGGGGGACTAGCGAGAGGACCGGGGAGCTGTTTTTT. Protein product: CASCRGTSERTGELFF.

This chain links TRBV29-1 with TRBJ2-7, with 12 bases aligning to TRBD2. V shed 6 bases, J shed 10 bases, and the junction held 13 bases outside the gene matches. CDR3 size: 14 residues. The germline V gene encodes CDR1 SQVTM and CDR2 ANQGSEA. CDR3 amino acids: CSVHTRRLAGEQYV. The CDR3 DNA reads as TGCAGCGTGCACACCCGCCGACTAGCGGGAGAACAGTACGTC.

V gene TRBV27 combines with J gene TRBJ2-7, with TRBD1 matching 8 bases. CDR3 length: 15 residues. The germline CDR1 and CDR2 sequences are MNHEY and SMNVEV (reference sequence). After removal of 2 bases from V and 2 bases from J, the junction contained 5 bases not matched to a gene. The CDR3 reads CASSLGQGATYEQYF. CDR3 DNA sequence: TGTGCCAGCAGTTTAGGGCAGGGGGCCACCTACGAGCAGTACTTC.

This clonotype has at least ten counts. The rearrangement links TRBV12-3 or TRBV12-4 to TRBJ2-1; TRBD1 is a possible D gene (6 bases). This CDR3 has 16 residues. Between the trimmed V and J ends, which lost 6 bases and 2 bases, there was a span of 17 bases. The CDR3 sequence: CASRGFGSGAYNEQFF. In DNA, the CDR3 is TGTGCCAGCAGGGGATTTGGGTCAGGGGCCTACAATGAGCAGTTCTTC.

The chain carries TRBV5-1 and TRBJ1-3; D is unresolved. Germline CDR1 SGHRS, CDR2 YFSETQ. V lost 0 bases to trimming and J lost 4 bases, with 20 bases between them. The CDR3 spans 18 residues. The CDR3: CASSLVGSGAVGGNTIYF. The CDR3 DNA follows: TGCGCCAGCAGCTTGGTGGGCTCTGGAGCGGTAGGGGGAAACACCATATATTTT. The variable domain in full, with the rest retrieved from reference TRBV5-1 and TRBJ1-3, is KAGVTQTPRYLIKTRGQQVTLSCSPISGHRSVSWYQQTPGQGLQFLFEYFSETQRNKGNFPGRFSGRQFSNSRSEMNVSTLELGDSALYLCASSLVGSGAVGGNTIYFGEGSWLTVV.

The chain uses TRBV5-1 and TRBJ2-5, with 12 positions matching TRBD2. Germline V gives CDR1 SGHRS, CDR2 YFSETQ. V dropped 4 bases and J dropped 5; count of bases not matched to a gene: 6. The CDR3 totals 15 residues. The CDR3 DNA reads TGCGCCAGCAGCGCGACCGGGACTAGCGGGGAGACCCAGTACTTC. Amino acid sequence: CASSATGTSGETQYF.

There are a few counts of this clonotype. V and J are TRBV20-1 and TRBJ2-1, with a possible D match to TRBD2 (5 bases). Germline V gene sequence: CDR1 DFQATT, CDR2 SNEGSKA (reference sequence). V lost 0 bases and J lost 7, with 19 bases in between. The CDR3 has 16 amino acids. CDR3 in DNA: TGCAGTGCTAGAGATCGTTTGAGCGGCGGCGGAAATGAGCAGTTCTTC. This codes for CSARDRLSGGGNEQFF.

This clonotype was counted a few times. The J gene is TRBJ1-1, the V gene TRBV11-1; tentatively, D is TRBD1 (6 bases). The germline gives CDR1 SGHAT, CDR2 FQDESV (reference sequence). The V end was cut by 7 bases, the J end by 8 bases, with 20 bases between. The CDR3 has 14 residues. The CDR3 loop is CASTYPGTHIEAFF. The CDR3, as DNA: TGTGCCAGCACCTATCCCGGGACACACATCGAAGCTTTCTTT.

This clonotype has a handful of counts. The chain carries TRBV20-1 and TRBJ2-3; D is perhaps TRBD2 (6 bases). V lost 2 bases and J 6 bases, leaving 18 bases between the germline ends. CDR1 DFQATT and CDR2 SNEGSKA come from the germline V gene (reference sequence). CDR3 length: 15 residues. This CDR3 reads CSARRPGDKDDTQYF. CDR3 in DNA: TGCAGTGCTAGAAGACCGGGAGACAAGGACGATACGCAGTATTTT.